These T cell receptor beta chains were read from a single sample in a study of cytomegalovirus exposure and HLA in healthy donors. The repertoire was sequenced with immunoSEQ multiplex PCR; TCRdb's copy has only in-frame clones and lacks some. The sample consists of approximately 170,000 clones, over 70% of them appearing once. Sequences were obtained from PBMCs. The source is a woman aged 40-49 years in good health and CMV-seropositive. Each CDR3 is given with its conserved first and last residue. Each record gives: V gene, CDR3 length, clone size, CDR3 protein. Clone size is shown for a subset of rows, as once, few, many or a class of expanded clone.

v_gene: TRBV29-1; len: 13; abundance: NA; CDR3aa: CSGWTGENTEAFF
v_gene: TRBV5-4; len: 14; abundance: once; CDR3aa: CASSLAIYQETQYF
v_gene: TRBV4-3; len: 13; abundance: NA; CDR3aa: CASSYSLNTEAFF
v_gene: TRBV7-9; len: 16; abundance: NA; CDR3aa: CSSSLSGGVGIYGYTF
v_gene: TRBV4-3; len: 15; abundance: once; CDR3aa: CASSQGIGQEYGYTF
v_gene: TRBV9; len: 13; abundance: NA; CDR3aa: CASSVLAEETQYF
v_gene: TRBV28; len: 13; abundance: once; CDR3aa: CASSDRGSYGYTF
v_gene: TRBV7-3; len: 16; abundance: NA; CDR3aa: CASSKQGGLSTDTQYF
v_gene: TRBV13; len: 14; abundance: NA; CDR3aa: CASSLGHTNTEAFF
v_gene: TRBV6-5; len: 15; abundance: NA; CDR3aa: CASRLSGGKQETQYF
v_gene: TRBV4-3; len: 14; abundance: NA; CDR3aa: CASSQEGVDTEAFF
v_gene: TRBV5-1; len: 15; abundance: NA; CDR3aa: CASSLTGLSNQPQHF
v_gene: TRBV11-2; len: 15; abundance: NA; CDR3aa: CASSRMVQATDTQYF
v_gene: TRBV5-1; len: 16; abundance: NA; CDR3aa: CASSLEGVTMNSPLHF
v_gene: TRBV6-1; len: 13; abundance: NA; CDR3aa: CATLLRQGIGYTF
v_gene: TRBV11-2; len: 15; abundance: NA; CDR3aa: CASSLDGAASDEQYF
v_gene: TRBV7-3; len: 15; abundance: few; CDR3aa: CASRTGVGVGGELFF
v_gene: TRBV5-5; len: 14; abundance: few; CDR3aa: CASSQDRLADEQYF